Following are 13 T cell receptor beta chains from one sample sequenced in a study of blood T cells in healthy people across ages. A second about 7 to 12 cycle PCR used barcoded and J-beta primers. TCRdb itself ran the 5' RACE reads through MiXCR, one entry per CDR3 protein. The sample includes 920,000 or so distinct CDR3 sequences, less than 50% of them seen just once. The specimen sequenced was blood. These receptor sequences come from a woman in her sixties or seventies in good health.

This clonotype appeared a few times. The chain joins TRBV2 to TRBJ1-5; no clear D. The CDR3 length is 13 residues. V was cut by 4 bases and J by 7 bases, with 11 bases left in between. From germline, CDR1 is SNHLY and CDR2 FYNNEI. The CDR3 region is CASSGVSGQPQHF. In nucleotides, the CDR3 is TGTGCCAGCAGTGGCGTCAGTGGACAGCCCCAGCATTTT. The full variable domain, with the rest looked up from reference TRBV2 and TRBJ1-5, is EPEVTQTPSHQVTQMGQEVILRCVPISNHLYFYWYRQILGQKVEFLVSFYNNEISEKSEIFDDQFSVERPDGSNFTLKIRSTKLEDSAMYFCASSGVSGQPQHFGDGTRLSIL.

This chain uses TRBV2 with TRBJ2-5, with D tentatively TRBD2 (6 bases). The germline V gene encodes CDR1 SNHLY and CDR2 FYNNEI. The CDR3 runs 14 residues. The ends were cut back, 4 bases at V and 5 bases at J, with 14 bases in the middle. In DNA form, the CDR3 reads TGTGCCAGCAGTGCCGGGAGTGGAGGCGAGACCCAGTACTTC. This codes for CASSAGSGGETQYF.

This chain joins TRBV20-1 and TRBJ2-1; 9 nucleotides line up with TRBD2. Per the germline V gene, CDR1 is DFQATT and CDR2 is SNEGSKA (reference sequence). The length of the CDR3 is 15 residues. V dropped 2 bases and J dropped 4; count of bases not matched to a gene: 6. The CDR3 region has the DNA TGCAGTGCTAGAAGGCTAGCGGGATCATACAATGAGCAGTTCTTC. It yields the protein CSARRLAGSYNEQFF.

This clonotype was seen a handful of times. The chain employs TRBV10-3 and TRBJ2-7; D call uncertain. V dropped 7 bases and J dropped 3 bases, with 13 bases sitting between them. The CDR3 contains 13 residues. The germline V gene encodes CDR1 ENHRY and CDR2 SYGVKD. In DNA, the CDR3 is TGTGCCATCAATAGGGATCGGGTCTACGAGCAGTACTTC. Amino acid sequence: CAINRDRVYEQYF.

J is TRBJ2-1 and V is TRBV29-1; 14 nucleotides agree with TRBD2. CDR3 length: 14 residues. The J segment lost 12 bases and the V segment lost 3 bases, leaving 7 bases of the junction unmatched. From germline, CDR1 is SQVTM and CDR2 ANQGSEA. The DNA for the CDR3 is TGCAGCGTTGAGAGGGGACTAGCGGGGGTGCGGCAGTTCTTC. It yields the protein CSVERGLAGVRQFF.

This clonotype was recorded a few times. The V and J genes are TRBV7-9 and TRBJ2-5; TRBD2 is a possible D gene (5 bases). The CDR3 spans 14 residues. Germline values: CDR1 SEHNR, CDR2 FQNEAQ (reference sequence). V shed 1 base and J shed 3 bases, with 9 bases lying between them. The CDR3 nucleotides are TGTGCCAGCAGCTTAGTTCAGCGGAAAGAGACCCAGTACTTC. This gives the protein CASSLVQRKETQYF. Full variable domain (remainder filled in from reference TRBV7-9 and TRBJ2-5): DTGVSQNPRHKITKRGQNVTFRCDPISEHNRLYWYRQTLGQGPEFLTYFQNEAQLEKSRLLSDRFSAERPKGSFSTLEIQRTEQGDSAMYLCASSLVQRKETQYFGPGTRLLVL.

The DNA of the CDR3 is TGTGCCAGCAGCCCTTTTGTGGGAAAGGACGATGAGCAGTACTTC. It specifies CASSPFVGKDDEQYF. The chain couples TRBV5-5 to TRBJ2-5; D remains unclear. The CDR3 has 15 amino acids. V dropped 4 bases and J dropped 11 bases, with 24 bases sitting between them. Germline lookup yields CDR1 SGHKS and CDR2 YYEKEE (reference sequence).

The rearrangement uses TRBV12-3 or TRBV12-4 and TRBJ1-2; the match to TRBD1 covers 7 bases. The J segment lost 6 bases and the V segment lost 6 bases, leaving 10 bases of the junction unmatched. The CDR3 totals 14 residues. The DNA of the CDR3 is TGTGCCAGCAGGCCCGGGAAGGGGGCGCATGGCTACACCTTC. Translating gives CASRPGKGAHGYTF.

The V gene is TRBV14, the J gene TRBJ2-4; perhaps TRBD2 as D (6 bases). Germline V lookup: CDR1 SGHDN, CDR2 FVKESK. This CDR3 has 16 amino acids. Deletions cut 3 bases from V and 0 bases from J, with 12 bases between. CDR3 nucleotides: TGTGCCAGCAGCCAGCGGACGGGACTAGCCAAAAACATTCAGTACTTC. It encodes CASSQRTGLAKNIQYF.

Here the CDR3 DNA reads TGCAGTGCCCTCCCCCCCAGTATAACGAGCAATCAGCCCCAGCATTTT. As protein: CSALPPSITSNQPQHF. V and J are TRBV20-1 and TRBJ1-5; D gene ambiguous. The CDR3 runs 16 residues. V lost 6 bases and J 1 base, leaving 19 bases between the germline ends. Germline CDR1 and CDR2: DFQATT and SNEGSKA (reference sequence).

Details on this clonotype: A much larger clone lies a single base off, so this may be a read error. The chain carries TRBV20-1 and TRBJ2-5; TRBD2 matches 12 bases. Unmatched junction bases numbered 15, after V lost 2 bases and J lost 11 bases. This CDR3 contains 16 residues. Germline lookup yields CDR1 DFQATT and CDR2 SNEGSKA (reference sequence). The CDR3 DNA reads as TGCAGTGCTAGATCGCGAACTAGCGGGAGGAAGGGTGAGCAGTACTTC. It codes for CSARSRTSGRKGEQYF.

The rearrangement joins TRBV2 to TRBJ1-2; D is ambiguous. CDR3 length: 14 residues. With 8 bases removed from V and 3 bases from J, the gap between germline ends came to 16 bases. Germline V CDR1 and CDR2: SNHLY, FYNNEI. The CDR3 region is CASAPQPGDYGYTF. The CDR3 DNA sequence: TGTGCCAGCGCCCCCCAGCCCGGAGACTATGGCTACACCTTC.

The chain is built from TRBV10-3 and TRBJ2-3, with 8 bases fitting TRBD2. J gave up 6 bases and V 11 bases, and 16 bases lay outside the gene matches. Per the germline V gene, CDR1 is ENHRY and CDR2 is SYGVKD. This CDR3 is 15 amino acids long. As DNA, the CDR3 is TGTGCCGCCCGGCCGCTGGCGGGAGGCGCCGATACGCAGTATTTT. Its translation is CAARPLAGGADTQYF.